This entry features one T cell receptor (beta chain) sequence. The sample originates from a study of T cells after yellow fever vaccination. TCRdb used MiXCR to reprocess the 5' RACE reads, holding one entry per CDR3 protein. This table has about 580,000 distinct CDR3 sequences, less than 20% appearing once. Germline lookup yields CDR1 SGHVS and CDR2 FQNEAQ. The CDR3 totals 15 residues. Between the trimmed V and J ends, which lost 4 bases and 3 bases, there was a span of 10 bases. The V and J genes are TRBV7-8 and TRBJ1-6; D might be TRBD1 (5 bases). Sequenced here: PBMCs, sampled roughly 5 days after the first yellow fever vaccination. This clonotype originated in a young man who received the YFV17D yellow fever vaccine. The CDR3 reads CASSSGIVYNSPLHF. In nucleotides, the CDR3 is TGTGCCAGCAGCTCAGGGATTGTCTATAATTCACCCCTCCACTTT.